This TCR beta chain was captured by sequencing in a study of cytomegalovirus exposure and HLA in healthy donors. Study observations and caveats: Later analysis demonstrated an association between a missense DCLRE1C variant and TCR beta V- and J-gene trimming. By a later analysis, the bulk of CMV-associated TCR beta chains appeared HLA-restricted.

PCR primers comprised 60 Vbeta and 13 Jbeta primers. Study processing details: Later, some 75 million unique TCR beta chains were counted in an analysis, and roughly 10 million of them were shared. Sequenced by immunoSEQ multiplex PCR; TCRdb stores in-frame clones only, minus some. The D gene and trimming were derived from the DNA, and the V and J assignments and clone size from that table. The table has 180,000 or so clones, approximately 78% seen once. Remarks on this clone: The antigen remains unidentified.

CDR1 is MNHEY, CDR2 SMNVEV, per germline (reference sequence). This CDR3 contains 15 residues. V lost 2 bases, J lost 4 bases, and 12 bases lay in between. V and J are TRBV27 and TRBJ1-5; no clear D gene. This receptor was taken from a woman aged 45-60 years in good health and CMV-seropositive. Material for sequencing was PBMCs. DNA for the CDR3: TGTGCCAGCAGTTTAGGAGATCCGCAGAATCAGCCCCAGCATTTT. Translation gives CASSLGDPQNQPQHF.